This TCR beta chain was sequenced for a study of CD8+CD57+ T cells in acquired aplastic anemia. CDR3 size: 14 residues. With 4 bases removed from V and 1 base from J, the gap between germline ends came to 12 bases. Looked up from germline, CDR1 is SQVTM and CDR2 is ANQGSEA. It was genomic DNA that served as the template for profiling TCR beta VDJ and CDR3. TCRdb recomputed calls from the reads with MiXCR, one row per CDR3 protein. This table holds 50,000 to 65,000 distinct CDR3 sequences, around 57% found once. General study results and limits: CD8+ Simpson's diversity did not differ significantly between patients and controls. In common between the patients and the controls were nearly 30 CD8+ CDR3 sequences.

To note about this clonotype: Its antigen is as yet unknown.

The authors sequenced patients whose flow cytometry had shown CD8+CD57+ cell expansion. At the time of blood sampling, patients had not yet received any therapy. The specimen was sorted CD4+, CD8+, or CD8+CD57+ T cells (not recorded which) from PBMCs. The chain joins TRBV29-1 to TRBJ2-3; D is perhaps TRBD2 (5 bases). This clonotype was sampled from a human donor with aplastic anemia. CDR3 nucleotide sequence: TGCAGCGTTGCTTCCGGGGTTCGCACAGATACGCAGTATTTT. It translates to CSVASGVRTDTQYF.